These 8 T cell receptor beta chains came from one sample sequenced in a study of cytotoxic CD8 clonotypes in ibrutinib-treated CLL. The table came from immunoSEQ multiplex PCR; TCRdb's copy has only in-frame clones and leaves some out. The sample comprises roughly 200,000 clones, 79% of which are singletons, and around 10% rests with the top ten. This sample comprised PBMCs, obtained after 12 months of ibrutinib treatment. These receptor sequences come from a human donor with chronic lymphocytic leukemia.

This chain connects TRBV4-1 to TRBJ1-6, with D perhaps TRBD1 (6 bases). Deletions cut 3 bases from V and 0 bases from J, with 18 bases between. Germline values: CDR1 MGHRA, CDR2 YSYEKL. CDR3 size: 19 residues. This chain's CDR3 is CASSHPEQGTSSYNSPLHF. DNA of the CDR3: TGCGCCAGCAGCCATCCCGAGCAGGGGACGAGCTCCTATAATTCACCCCTCCACTTT.

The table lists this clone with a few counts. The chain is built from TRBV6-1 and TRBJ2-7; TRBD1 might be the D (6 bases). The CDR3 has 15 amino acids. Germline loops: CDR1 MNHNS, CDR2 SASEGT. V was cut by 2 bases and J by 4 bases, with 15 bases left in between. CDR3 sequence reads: CASSEILIQGYEQYF. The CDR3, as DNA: TGTGCCAGCAGTGAAATCCTAATACAGGGTTACGAGCAGTACTTC.

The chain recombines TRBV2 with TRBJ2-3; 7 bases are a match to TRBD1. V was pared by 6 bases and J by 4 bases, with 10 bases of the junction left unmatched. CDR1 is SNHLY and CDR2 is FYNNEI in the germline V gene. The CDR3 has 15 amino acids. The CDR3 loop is CASSQRTGLSDTQYF. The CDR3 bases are TGTGCCAGCAGCCAAAGGACAGGTTTATCAGATACGCAGTATTTT.

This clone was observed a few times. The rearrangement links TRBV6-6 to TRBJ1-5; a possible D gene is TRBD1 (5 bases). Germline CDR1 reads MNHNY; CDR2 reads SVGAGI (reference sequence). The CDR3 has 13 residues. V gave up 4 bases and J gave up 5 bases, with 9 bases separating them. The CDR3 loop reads CASSSRVYQPQHF. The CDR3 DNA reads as TGTGCCAGCAGTTCCAGGGTGTATCAGCCCCAGCATTTT.

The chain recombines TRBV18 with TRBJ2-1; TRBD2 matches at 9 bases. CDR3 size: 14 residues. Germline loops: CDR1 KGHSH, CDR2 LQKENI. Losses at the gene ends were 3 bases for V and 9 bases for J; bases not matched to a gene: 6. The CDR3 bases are TGTGCCAGCTCACCGACTAGCGGAAGTGTTGAGCAGTTCTTC. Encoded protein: CASSPTSGSVEQFF.

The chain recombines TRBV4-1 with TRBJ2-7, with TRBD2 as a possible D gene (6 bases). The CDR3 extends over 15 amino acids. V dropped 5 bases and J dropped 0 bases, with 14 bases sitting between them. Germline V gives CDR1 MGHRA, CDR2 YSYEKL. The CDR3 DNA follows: TGCGCCAGCAGCGCCGGGAGCGGAACCTCCTACGAGCAGTACTTC. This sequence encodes CASSAGSGTSYEQYF.

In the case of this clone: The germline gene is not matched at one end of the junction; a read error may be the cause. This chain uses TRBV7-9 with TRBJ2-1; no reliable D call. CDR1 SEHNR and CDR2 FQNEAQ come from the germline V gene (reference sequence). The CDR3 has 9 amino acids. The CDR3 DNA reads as TGTGCCAGCAGCTTAGCGTCGGTCTTC. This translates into CASSLASVF.

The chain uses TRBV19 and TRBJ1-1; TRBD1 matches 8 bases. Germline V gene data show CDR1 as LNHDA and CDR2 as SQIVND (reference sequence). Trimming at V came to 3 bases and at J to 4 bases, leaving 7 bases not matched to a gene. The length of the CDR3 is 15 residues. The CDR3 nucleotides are TGTGCCAGTAGTATGACAGGGGACGGGAGCACTGAAGCTTTCTTT. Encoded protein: CASSMTGDGSTEAFF.